The present T cell receptor beta chain was sequenced within a study of T cells in Graves' hyperthyroidism and ophthalmopathy. Study summary: Peripheral blood was secured at the point of initial diagnosis, before any treatment.

V was trimmed by 8 bases and J by 1 base, leaving 12 bases between them. This CDR3 is 14 amino acids long. Germline CDR1 is MGHRA and CDR2 is YSYEKL. About this clonotype: Its antigen is not known.

Fresh peripheral blood, approximately 9.1 ml, was the source of the PBMCs. RNA transcripts gave rise to amplified TCR beta CDR3 regions. The HTBI set primed first-round TCR CDR3 RT-PCR. One entry per CDR3 protein results from TCRdb running MiXCR on the multiplex PCR reads. The table has around 400,000 distinct CDR3 sequences, approximately 25% seen once; the top ten hold around four fifths. Broader study findings: Most thyroid-expanded clonotypes above 0.001 were also found in blood.

The receptor was derived from a man between 45 and 60 years old with Graves' hyperthyroidism. V gene TRBV4-1 combines with J gene TRBJ2-1; D is unresolved. The sample consisted of blood. The CDR3 nucleotides read TGCGCCAGCTCTATTATGGAATCCTACAATGAGCAGTTCTTC. Protein: CASSIMESYNEQFF.